This T cell receptor beta chain derives from a study of blood T cells in healthy people across ages. The study's findings and limits: Strong correlation linked observed beta diversity and percent naive T cells. With age, beta diversity per million T cells declined roughly linearly, significantly by 40.

The length of the CDR3 is 14 residues. V gave up 3 bases and J gave up 10 bases, with 16 bases separating them. Germline CDR1 and CDR2: MDHEN and SYDVKM. Through a sample-barcoded 5' primer and a J-beta primer mix, a second PCR was run for about 6 to 11 cycles. Carrying 12 random nucleotides, a template-switch adaptor labeled each individual cDNA molecule. A single record per CDR3 protein comes from TCRdb applying MiXCR to the 5' RACE reads. The table records almost 800,000 distinct CDR3 sequences, 58% of them present only once. Worth noting for this clonotype: Its target is not known.

Per-sample PBMC isolation yielded at least 6 million cells. The rearrangement uses TRBV28 and TRBJ2-1; D is ambiguous. The receptor's source is a man under 40 in good health. The source material was blood. This chain's CDR3 is CASSFFQSSYEQFF. CDR3 in DNA: TGTGCCAGCAGTTTCTTTCAGAGCTCCTACGAGCAGTTCTTC.